Each of the 10 T cell receptor beta chains below was sequenced from the same sample in a study of shared clonotypes between healthy human individuals. Terminally differentiated effector memory CD45RA+ cells were excluded from the naive CD8 cells, which were CD45RO-negative and positively selected for CCR7. Assay used: immunoSEQ multiplex PCR; TCRdb lists only in-frame clones, some missing. The sample comprises hundreds of thousands of clones, 90% to 97% of which are singletons, and about 0.25% rests with the top ten. The material sequenced was naive CD8+ T cells sorted from blood. Receptors originate from a man under 40 in good health.

This rearrangement joins TRBV30 to TRBJ1-2; 8 nucleotides match TRBD1. The length of the CDR3 is 14 residues. The germline V gene encodes CDR1 GTSNPN and CDR2 SVGIG (reference sequence). Unmatched junction bases numbered 7, after V lost 3 bases and J lost 4 bases. CDR3 in amino acids: CAWSTGTGRYGYTF. Here the CDR3 DNA reads TGTGCCTGGAGCACCGGGACAGGACGCTATGGCTACACCTTC.

The gene calls are TRBV14 and TRBJ2-6; D is unresolved. This CDR3 comprises 17 residues. Germline CDR1 reads SGHDN; CDR2 reads FVKESK. V was clipped by 0 bases and J by 4 bases, with 13 bases between them. The CDR3 bases are TGTGCCAGCAGCCAAGAAGGAACTCCGACCGGGGCCAACGTCCTGACTTTC. Residues: CASSQEGTPTGANVLTF.

The chain has TRBV4-3 and TRBJ1-1; D call uncertain. The germline gives CDR1 LGHNA, CDR2 YSLEER. The ends were cut back, 0 bases at V and 3 bases at J, with 8 bases in the middle. There are 14 residues in the CDR3. For the CDR3, the DNA is TGCGCCAGCAGCCAAGATACGACCTACACTGAAGCTTTCTTT. Its protein product is CASSQDTTYTEAFF.

The chain is built from TRBV4-1 and TRBJ1-4; D may be TRBD1 (6 bases). V lost 5 bases to trimming and J lost 5 bases, with 24 bases between them. The CDR3 contains 18 residues. CDR1 is MGHRA and CDR2 is YSYEKL in the germline V gene. This CDR3 reads CASSSDAGNRALNEKLFF. CDR3 nucleotides: TGCGCCAGCAGCTCAGATGCCGGGAACAGGGCCTTAAATGAAAAACTGTTTTTT.

This clone was detected a few times. CDR3 DNA: TGTGCCAGCAGTATCAGGGGTTGGCAGCCCCAGCATTTT. Amino acid sequence: CASSIRGWQPQHF. The V and J genes are TRBV27 and TRBJ1-5; maybe TRBD1 (6 bases). Germline V gene sequence: CDR1 MNHEY, CDR2 SMNVEV (reference sequence). V was clipped by 5 bases and J by 7 bases, with 12 bases between them. This CDR3 comprises 13 residues.

This chain uses TRBV27 with TRBJ1-5; TRBD1 aligns across 11 bases. Unmatched junction bases numbered 7, after V lost 3 bases and J lost 6 bases. Germline CDR1 is MNHEY and CDR2 is SMNVEV (reference sequence). This CDR3 comprises 16 residues. CDR3 sequence (DNA): TGTGCCAGCAGTTTCGCAGGACAGGGGGCGGTTCAGCCCCAGCATTTT. Translated, it gives CASSFAGQGAVQPQHF.

This chain links TRBV7-2 with TRBJ2-7; 8 bases map to TRBD2. This CDR3 has 16 amino acids. Unmatched junction bases numbered 11, after V lost 5 bases and J lost 2 bases. The V gene's germline CDR1 is SGHTA and CDR2 FQGNSA. CDR3 in amino acids: CASSPNPPGLAYEQYF. In DNA, the CDR3 is TGTGCCAGCAGCCCGAACCCCCCGGGACTAGCCTACGAGCAGTACTTC.

This chain links TRBV11-2 with TRBJ1-1, with D possibly TRBD1 on 6 matching bases. CDR1 and CDR2 (germline): SGHAT, FQNNGV. CDR3 length: 17 residues. V lost 4 bases to trimming and J lost 1 base, with 19 bases between them. The CDR3 region is CASSSYWDTGGNTEAFF. As DNA, the CDR3 is TGTGCCAGCAGCTCCTATTGGGACACGGGAGGGAACACTGAAGCTTTCTTT.

Note on this clone: Other DNA sequences in this sample translate to the same CDR3. This chain joins TRBV29-1 and TRBJ1-2; 8 nucleotides align to TRBD1. This CDR3 is built from 11 residues. Germline V gives CDR1 SQVTM, CDR2 ANQGSEA. The V and J ends lost 3 bases and 7 bases, in that order; junction bases with no gene match: 1. In DNA, the CDR3 is TGCAGCGTTGAGGACAGGGTTGGCTACACCTTC. It codes for CSVEDRVGYTF.

This chain joins TRBV14 and TRBJ2-1; D is unresolved. The germline CDR1 and CDR2 sequences are SGHDN and FVKESK. The germline V and J ends were trimmed by 0 bases and 0 bases, with 6 bases remaining between them. This CDR3 contains 15 residues. The CDR3 DNA reads TGTGCCAGCAGCCAAGACCCGAGCTCCTACAATGAGCAGTTCTTC. As protein: CASSQDPSSYNEQFF.